A selection of T cell receptor beta chains follows, all from one sample in a study of shared clonotypes between healthy human individuals. Sequenced by immunoSEQ multiplex PCR; TCRdb stores in-frame clones only, minus some. Among over 1.4 million clones listed, about 96% were seen once. Sequenced material: naive CD4+ T cells sorted from blood. The receptors come from a man younger than 45 in good health. CDR3s include the opening cysteine and the closing phenylalanine or tryptophan. D genes are given only for firm matches. Clone sizes are given selectively: once, few, many, or a class where the clone is expanded.

D gene: .
CDR3 length: 13
clone size: .
V gene: TRBV7-7
J gene: TRBJ2-2
CDR3 protein: CASSVGGLGELFF
CDR3 DNA: TGTGCTAGCTCCGTTGGGGGTCTCGGGGAGCTGTTTTTT

D gene: TRBD1
CDR3 length: 14
clone size: few
V gene: TRBV5-4
J gene: TRBJ2-7
CDR3 protein: CASSKDRVMNEQYF
CDR3 DNA: TGTGCCAGCAGCAAAGACAGGGTGATGAACGAGCAGTACTTC

D gene: TRBD1
CDR3 length: 16
clone size: .
V gene: TRBV4-2
J gene: TRBJ1-4
CDR3 protein: CASSQGRAGGNEKLFF
CDR3 DNA: TGTGCCAGCAGCCAAGGTCGAGCAGGGGGTAATGAAAAACTGTTTTTT

D gene: .
CDR3 length: 13
clone size: .
V gene: TRBV29-1
J gene: TRBJ2-5
CDR3 protein: CSAEGQSQETQYF
CDR3 DNA: TGCAGCGCTGAAGGGCAGTCCCAAGAGACCCAGTACTTC

D gene: .
CDR3 length: 12
clone size: .
V gene: TRBV9
J gene: TRBJ2-5
CDR3 protein: CASSVWGGTQYF
CDR3 DNA: TGTGCCAGCAGCGTATGGGGAGGGACCCAGTACTTC

D gene: .
CDR3 length: 16
clone size: .
V gene: TRBV5-1
J gene: TRBJ2-6
CDR3 protein: CASSLVLDSGANVLTF
CDR3 DNA: TGCGCCAGCAGCTTGGTTCTGGACTCTGGGGCCAACGTCCTGACTTTC

D gene: TRBD1
CDR3 length: 15
clone size: .
V gene: TRBV29-1
J gene: TRBJ1-2
CDR3 protein: CSVRTGGPGRYGYTF
CDR3 DNA: TGCAGCGTCCGGACAGGGGGGCCGGGTCGCTATGGCTACACCTTC

D gene: .
CDR3 length: 12
clone size: .
V gene: TRBV9
J gene: TRBJ1-1
CDR3 protein: CASRASWGDAFF
CDR3 DNA: TGTGCCAGCAGGGCCTCTTGGGGGGACGCTTTCTTT

D gene: .
CDR3 length: 14
clone size: .
V gene: TRBV10-3
J gene: TRBJ2-4
CDR3 protein: CAISDRGAKNIQYF
CDR3 DNA: TGTGCCATCAGTGATCGGGGAGCCAAAAACATTCAGTACTTC

D gene: TRBD2
CDR3 length: 14
clone size: .
V gene: TRBV9
J gene: TRBJ2-1
CDR3 protein: CASSVLAGAYEQFF
CDR3 DNA: TGTGCCAGCAGCGTACTAGCGGGAGCTTATGAGCAGTTCTTC

D gene: .
CDR3 length: 16
clone size: once
V gene: TRBV7-2
J gene: TRBJ2-5
CDR3 protein: CASSLPIGAGGETQYF
CDR3 DNA: TGTGCCAGCAGCCTCCCGATAGGGGCTGGGGGCGAGACCCAGTACTTC

D gene: TRBD2
CDR3 length: 16
clone size: .
V gene: TRBV5-4
J gene: TRBJ2-1
CDR3 protein: CASSFSGARSYNEQFF
CDR3 DNA: TGTGCCAGCAGCTTTAGCGGGGCGAGGTCCTACAATGAGCAGTTCTTC

D gene: .
CDR3 length: 15
clone size: .
V gene: TRBV18
J gene: TRBJ2-5
CDR3 protein: CASSPQGLLGETQYF
CDR3 DNA: TGTGCCAGCTCACCCCAGGGACTTTTGGGGGAGACCCAGTACTTC

D gene: TRBD2
CDR3 length: 19
clone size: .
V gene: TRBV5-4
J gene: TRBJ2-5
CDR3 protein: CASSSPGLAGGLGGETQYF
CDR3 DNA: TGTGCCAGCAGCTCACCGGGACTAGCGGGAGGCCTCGGGGGGGAGACCCAGTACTTC

D gene: TRBD1
CDR3 length: 13
clone size: .
V gene: TRBV19
J gene: TRBJ1-5
CDR3 protein: CASSIRGNQPQHF
CDR3 DNA: TGTGCCAGTAGTATCAGGGGGAATCAGCCCCAGCATTTT

D gene: TRBD1
CDR3 length: 15
clone size: .
V gene: TRBV6-5
J gene: TRBJ2-7
CDR3 protein: CASRSGGTGTYEQYF
CDR3 DNA: TGTGCCAGCAGGTCGGGTGGGACAGGGACCTACGAGCAGTACTTC

D gene: TRBD1
CDR3 length: 14
clone size: .
V gene: TRBV28
J gene: TRBJ1-5
CDR3 protein: CASSLGQANQPQHF
CDR3 DNA: TGTGCCAGCAGTTTAGGACAGGCTAATCAGCCCCAGCATTTT

D gene: TRBD2
CDR3 length: 15
clone size: .
V gene: TRBV10-1
J gene: TRBJ2-3
CDR3 protein: CASSERTSGSDTQYF
CDR3 DNA: TGCGCCAGCAGTGAGCGGACTAGCGGGTCAGATACGCAGTATTTT

D gene: TRBD2
CDR3 length: 14
clone size: .
V gene: TRBV10-3
J gene: TRBJ2-1
CDR3 protein: CAAFGTSGSNEQFF
CDR3 DNA: TGTGCCGCCTTTGGGACTAGCGGGAGCAATGAGCAGTTCTTC